This T cell receptor (beta chain) was observed in a study of T cells of healthy individuals. Deletions cut 3 bases from V and 4 bases from J, with 12 bases between. Germline V CDR1 and CDR2: MNHEY, SMNVEV (reference sequence). The CDR3 has 14 residues. TCRdb called the 5' RACE reads again in MiXCR, with one record for every CDR3 protein. Among tens of thousands of distinct CDR3 sequences listed, more than 5% were seen once. J is TRBJ1-2 and V is TRBV27, with TRBD1 as a possible D gene (6 bases). This clonotype was sampled from a female donor in good health. Here the CDR3 DNA reads TGTGCCAGCAGTTTCCGTACAGGGCCCTATGGCTACACCTTC. Amino acids: CASSFRTGPYGYTF.